The clone carrying this T cell receptor beta chain was counted at least ten times. What it binds is not known. Sequencing used immunoSEQ multiplex PCR; TCRdb keeps in-frame clones, though not all of them. The sample shows about 110,000 clones, roughly nine tenths of them seen only once. The data derive from a study of cytomegalovirus exposure and HLA in healthy donors. General observations from the study: According to a subsequent analysis, TCR clusters from the first cohort were inclined to appear together in the 120 validation repertoires. TCR sequences were mostly rare, though some public TCRs occurred in many donors.

The sequenced material came from PBMCs. The sequence derives from a woman between 18 and 29 years old in good health and CMV-seropositive.

Here the CDR3 reads CASSALAGVTGELFF. CDR3 sequence (DNA): TGTGCCAGCAGCGCGCTAGCGGGAGTCACCGGGGAGCTGTTTTTT. The V call is TRBV7-9, the J call TRBJ2-2; 10 bases are a match to TRBD2. In germline, CDR1 is SEHNR, CDR2 FQNEAQ (reference sequence). V lost 5 bases and J lost 4; bases outside the gene matches: 4. This CDR3 is built from 15 residues.